The sequence of this T cell receptor (beta chain) was determined in a study of cytomegalovirus exposure and HLA in healthy donors. General study points: Cytomegalovirus status, reportedly, was diagnosed with high specificity and sensitivity by the classifier.

The CDR3 length is 15 residues. V shed 5 bases, J shed 1 base, and the junction held 4 bases outside the gene matches. Germline CDR1 SEHNR, CDR2 FQNEAQ (reference sequence). The table came from immunoSEQ multiplex PCR; TCRdb's copy has only in-frame clones and leaves some out. Here the sample spans approximately 260,000 clones, roughly 86% being singletons. This clone occurred once. Its antigen is not identified. The sequenced sample was PBMCs. The chain links TRBV7-9 to TRBJ1-2, with TRBD1 identical over 10 bases. The sequence was obtained from a woman aged 25 to 39 in good health and CMV-seropositive. The DNA for the CDR3 is TGTGCCAGCAGCCTCGGACAGGGGGTTAACTATGGCTACACCTTC. This translates into CASSLGQGVNYGYTF. Variable domain in full (rest from reference TRBV7-9 and TRBJ1-2): DTGVSQNPRHKITKRGQNVTFRCDPISEHNRLYWYRQTLGQGPEFLTYFQNEAQLEKSRLLSDRFSAERPKGSFSTLEIQRTEQGDSAMYLCASSLGQGVNYGYTFGSGTRLTVV.